Below, 27 T cell receptor beta chains from the same sample are listed, as sequenced in a study of Graves' ophthalmopathy and Graves' hyperthyroidism (dated by TCRdb to between 2017 and 2018). These reads were obtained on an Illumina HiSeq 2000. TCR beta CDR3 regions were amplified from RNA transcripts for repertoire sequencing. A first-round RT-PCR used HTBI primers with the Qiagen OneStep RT-PCR kit, followed by a second-round multiplex PCR, size selection and purification. TCRdb reprocessing: public reads trimmed at Q25 with fastp, clones called with MiXCR, in-frame beta chains kept. Rows merge per CDR3 protein into single entries with the most common DNA and genes. The sample yields nearly 400,000 distinct CDR3 sequences; around 19% were counted once. Approximately 1.4% of the sample is taken by the ten largest. The specimen was peripheral blood. Every receptor here comes from a woman aged 18-29 years with Graves' ophthalmopathy. Donor details come from another sample of the same person, matched by shared clones.

This clonotype was seen at least ten times. The chain joins TRBV20-1 to TRBJ2-5; 7 bases align to TRBD2. The CDR3 has 13 amino acids. The V gene end was trimmed by 3 bases and the J gene end by 4 bases; junction bases not matched to a gene: 5. Per the germline V gene, CDR1 is DFQATT and CDR2 is SNEGSKA (reference sequence). The DNA of the CDR3 is TGCAGTGCTAGCCGGGGGGTGAGAGAGACCCAGTACTTC. Translation gives CSASRGVRETQYF.

This clonotype was found many times. The V and J genes are TRBV7-8 and TRBJ1-6; a weak D match, TRBD1 (5 bases). Germline lookup yields CDR1 SGHVS and CDR2 FQNEAQ. The CDR3 has 11 amino acids. The CDR3 region is CAGGGTSPLHF. DNA of the CDR3: TGTGCGGGTGGAGGGACGAGTCCCCTCCACTTT.

This clonotype was observed at least ten times. This chain connects TRBV11-3 to TRBJ2-5; TRBD2 matches 8 bases. CDR3 size: 18 residues. Germline V gene data show CDR1 as SGHNT and CDR2 as YENEEA. Trimming took 5 bases from V and 4 from J; bases not matched to a gene: 18. For the CDR3, the DNA is TGTGCCAGCAGCCCCCGAGTATCAGGTAGCCGGGAGGGAGAGACCCAGTACTTC. Amino acid sequence: CASSPRVSGSREGETQYF.

This clonotype showed up just once. The chain recombines TRBV29-1 with TRBJ2-7; 9 bases are a match to TRBD1. The CDR3 is made up of 13 amino acids. The V segment lost 7 bases and the J segment 5 bases; nucleotides outside the gene matches: 9. CDR1 and CDR2 (germline): SQVTM, ANQGSEA. CDR3 sequence (DNA): TGCAGCGCCCGGACAGGGGCATCCCACGAGCAGTACTTC. Protein: CSARTGASHEQYF.

This clonotype has a count of ten or more. The chain's CDR3 is CASRTRQGMNTEAFF. The CDR3 bases are TGTGCCAGCAGAACAAGACAGGGGATGAACACTGAAGCTTTCTTT. V and J are TRBV6-5 and TRBJ1-1, with 8 nucleotides matching TRBD1. Germline V gene lookup returns CDR1 MNHEY and CDR2 SVGAGI. V gave up 6 bases and J gave up 0 bases; unmatched junction bases: 6. The CDR3 is 15 residues long.

This clonotype was picked up many times. The chain links TRBV28 to TRBJ2-5, with D perhaps matching TRBD1 (6 bases). This CDR3 spans 15 amino acids. Trimming shortened V by 1 base and J by 12 bases, and 21 bases separated the two germline ends. Germline assignment: CDR1 MDHEN and CDR2 SYDVKM. As DNA, the CDR3 is TGTGCCAGCAGTTTATCAGGGGCCCCGAGGATTATCAAGTACTTC. Encoded protein: CASSLSGAPRIIKYF.

The V gene is TRBV6-2 or TRBV6-3, the J gene TRBJ1-5; the D gene is possibly TRBD1 (6 bases). The CDR3 has 15 residues. V was trimmed by 6 bases and J by 5 bases, leaving 17 bases between them. The germline CDR1 and CDR2 sequences are MNHEY and SVGEGT. Here the CDR3 reads CASSRRQDIDQPQHF. The CDR3 nucleotides read TGTGCCAGCAGCCGTCGACAGGATATCGATCAGCCCCAGCATTTT.

This clonotype was counted ten times or more. The V call is TRBV6-5, the J call TRBJ2-7, with 7 bases lining up with TRBD2. The CDR3 is 13 residues long. Germline assignment: CDR1 MNHEY and CDR2 SVGAGI. V gave up 6 bases and J gave up 4 bases; unmatched junction bases: 6. DNA for the CDR3: TGTGCCAGCAGAAGCCGGGAGGAATACGAGCAGTACTTC. Translated: CASRSREEYEQYF.

This clonotype was recorded many times. The V gene is TRBV9, the J gene TRBJ2-5, with D perhaps TRBD1 (5 bases). CDR1 and CDR2 (germline): SGDLS, YYNGEE. The CDR3 runs 15 residues. The germline V and J ends were trimmed by 3 bases and 2 bases, with 14 bases remaining between them. CDR3 sequence (DNA): TGTGCCAGCAGCGCGAGACAGAAGCCTCAAGAGACCCAGTACTTC. Its translation: CASSARQKPQETQYF.

This clonotype showed up many times. The rearrangement uses TRBV10-3 and TRBJ2-7; 11 bases match TRBD2. The length of the CDR3 is 16 residues. V lost 3 bases to trimming and J lost 3 bases; unmatched junction nucleotides: 7. Germline V gives CDR1 ENHRY, CDR2 SYGVKD. The CDR3 loop reads CAISDTWGLAVYEQYF. As DNA, the CDR3 is TGTGCCATCAGTGACACATGGGGACTAGCGGTCTACGAGCAGTACTTC.

This clonotype was seen ten or more times. The V and J genes are TRBV30 and TRBJ1-1; maybe TRBD1 (6 bases). The germline CDR1 and CDR2 sequences are GTSNPN and SVGIG (reference sequence). Trimming shortened V by 7 bases and J by 5 bases, and 14 bases separated the two germline ends. CDR3 length equals 12 residues. CDR3 sequence: CAYLPRGTEAFF. CDR3 nucleotides: TGTGCCTACCTCCCGAGGGGGACTGAAGCTTTCTTT. Variable domain in full (rest from reference TRBV30 and TRBJ1-1): SQTIHQWPATLVQPVGSPLSLECTVEGTSNPNLYWYRQAAGRGLQLLFYSVGIGQISSEVPQNLSASRPQDRQFILSSKKLLLSDSGFYLCAYLPRGTEAFFGQGTRLTVV.

This clonotype was counted ten times or more. V is TRBV6-2 or TRBV6-3 and J is TRBJ1-1; D not certain. V was shortened by 6 bases and J by 4 bases, with 12 bases between the two germline ends. Germline V lookup: CDR1 MNHEY, CDR2 SVGEGT. The CDR3 has 13 amino acids. As DNA, the CDR3 is TGTGCCAGCAGCCCGTTGGTCGGCACTGAAGCTTTCTTT. Translation gives CASSPLVGTEAFF.

This clonotype appeared many times. This sequence joins TRBV28 and TRBJ2-7; 8 bases are a match to TRBD1. The CDR3 is 15 amino acids. V was clipped by 6 bases and J by 0 bases; unmatched bases: 7. In germline, CDR1 is MDHEN, CDR2 SYDVKM. CDR3 nucleotides: TGTGCCAGCAGCGGCCCCAGGGGGCCCTCCTACGAGCAGTACTTC. As protein: CASSGPRGPSYEQYF.

This clonotype came up many times. The chain uses TRBV28 and TRBJ1-1; no clear D gene. CDR3 length: 13 amino acids. Germline V gene sequence: CDR1 MDHEN, CDR2 SYDVKM. Trimming pared 4 bases from V and 9 bases from J, leaving 15 bases between. The CDR3 reads CASSSPGQGKAFF. The CDR3 coding sequence is TGTGCCAGCAGTTCGCCGGGCCAAGGAAAAGCTTTCTTT.

Many counts were recorded for this clonotype. The genes are TRBV7-6 and TRBJ1-5; D is undetermined. V was pared by 5 bases and J by 6 bases, with 11 bases between. Germline V gene lookup returns CDR1 SGHVS and CDR2 FNYEAQ. This CDR3 has 13 residues. CDR3 sequence reads: CASSLTFPQPQHF. CDR3 nucleotides: TGTGCCAGCAGCCTAACGTTCCCTCAGCCCCAGCATTTT.

This clonotype came up many times. The chain combines TRBV6-5 with TRBJ2-5; no clear D. Germline CDR1 is MNHEY and CDR2 is SVGAGI. The V gene lost 2 bases and the J gene lost 8 bases, with 18 bases spanning the gap. The CDR3 loop spans 15 amino acids. The CDR3 region has the DNA TGTGCCAGCAGTTACGGCGACGGCGTGGATAATACCCAGTACTTC. It encodes CASSYGDGVDNTQYF.

J is TRBJ2-7 and V is TRBV28, with D perhaps TRBD2 (6 bases). V lost 7 bases to trimming and J lost 4 bases, with 11 bases between them. The V gene's germline CDR1 is MDHEN and CDR2 SYDVKM. There are 12 residues in the CDR3. The CDR3 DNA sequence: TGTGCCAGCAAGGACGGGAGATACGAGCAGTACTTC. It is translated as CASKDGRYEQYF.

This clonotype showed up many times. A much more abundant neighbour one base away suggests this may be a read error. The chain employs TRBV20-1 and TRBJ1-5; 11 nucleotides match TRBD1. Per the germline V gene, CDR1 is DFQATT and CDR2 is SNEGSKA (reference sequence). This CDR3 contains 17 residues. The CDR3 loop reads CSARRGTGGFSSQPQHF. As DNA, the CDR3 is TGCAGTGCTAGACGCGGGACAGGGGGGTTTAGCAGTCAGCCCCAGCATTTT.

This clonotype has at least ten counts. V and J are TRBV29-1 and TRBJ1-1; TRBD1 aligns across 10 bases. Per germline, CDR1 SQVTM and CDR2 ANQGSEA. Trimming removed 7 bases from V and 0 bases from J; junction bases left unmatched: 5. The CDR3 is made up of 14 amino acids. CDR3 loop: CSAGQGGMNTEAFF. CDR3 nucleotides: TGCAGCGCTGGACAGGGGGGAATGAACACTGAAGCTTTCTTT.

This clonotype was recorded many times. The chain links TRBV28 to TRBJ2-5; 12 bases fit TRBD2. Germline loops: CDR1 MDHEN, CDR2 SYDVKM. The junction had 5 bases not matched to a gene; V was cut back by 4 bases and J by 5 bases. The CDR3 runs 15 residues. The CDR3 protein is CASSSLAGGMETQYF. The CDR3 DNA reads as TGTGCCAGCAGTTCGCTAGCGGGGGGGATGGAGACCCAGTACTTC.

Many counts were recorded for this clonotype. The chain links TRBV28 to TRBJ2-5; D is tentatively TRBD1 or TRBD2 (5 bases each). This CDR3 region has 14 residues. Looked up from germline, CDR1 is MDHEN and CDR2 is SYDVKM. Trimming pared 3 bases from V and 5 bases from J, leaving 13 bases between. In nucleotides, the CDR3 is TGTGCCAGCAGTTTTGAGGGACGTCGGGAGACCCAGTACTTC. Protein product: CASSFEGRRETQYF.

This clonotype was seen at least ten times. V and J are TRBV6-5 and TRBJ2-5; TRBD2 matches at 10 bases. This CDR3 spans 17 amino acids. V gave up 2 bases and J gave up 5 bases; unmatched junction bases: 11. CDR1 MNHEY and CDR2 SVGAGI come from the germline V gene. CDR3 region: CASSYDWLAGAGETQYF. The CDR3, as DNA: TGTGCCAGCAGTTACGATTGGCTAGCGGGAGCAGGGGAGACCCAGTACTTC.

This clonotype was seen at least ten times. The chain joins TRBV6-2 or TRBV6-3 to TRBJ1-5; the D gene is possibly TRBD1 (5 bases). Germline CDR1 MNHEY, CDR2 SVGEGT. Trimming left V 2 bases short and J 2 bases short, with 19 bases between. This CDR3 is built from 18 residues. This chain's CDR3 is CASSYRPQGTTGNQPQHF. CDR3 in DNA: TGTGCCAGCAGTTACCGGCCCCAGGGTACCACTGGCAATCAGCCCCAGCATTTT.

In its sample, this clonotype was seen many times. The chain uses TRBV11-2 and TRBJ1-6, with D hard to call. Germline V gene lookup returns CDR1 SGHAT and CDR2 FQNNGV. The V end lost 1 base, the J end lost 6 bases, and 13 bases lay between the germline ends. The CDR3 length is 16 residues. The CDR3: CASSLGSRKTNSPLHF. CDR3 coding DNA: TGTGCCAGCAGCTTAGGTTCCAGGAAGACTAATTCACCCCTCCACTTT.

This clonotype was seen a handful of times. CDR3 DNA sequence: TGTGCCAGCAGCCAACGGGAGACAGAGACCCAGTACTTC. Translating gives CASSQRETETQYF. The chain uses TRBV27 and TRBJ2-5, with D tentatively TRBD2 (6 bases). The ends were cut back, 6 bases at V and 4 bases at J, with 12 bases in the middle. The CDR3 has 13 amino acids. CDR1 is MNHEY, CDR2 SMNVEV, per germline (reference sequence).

This clonotype occurred many times. V and J are TRBV6-2 or TRBV6-3 and TRBJ2-2, with TRBD2 matching over 10 bases. Germline CDR1 is MNHEY and CDR2 is SVGEGT. Germline trimming cut 7 bases from V and 4 bases from J; bases unmatched to any gene: 15. The length of the CDR3 is 18 residues. Written as DNA, the CDR3 is TGTGCCAGCACCCCTATAAGAGTAGCGGGGGGACTCACCGGGGAGCTGTTTTTT. It yields the protein CASTPIRVAGGLTGELFF.

This clonotype appeared many times. The rearrangement joins TRBV19 to TRBJ1-2; D gene ambiguous. Germline assignment: CDR1 LNHDA and CDR2 SQIVND (reference sequence). V lost 10 bases and J 0 bases, leaving 9 bases between the germline ends. The CDR3 has 12 residues. The CDR3 spells CATSEANYGYTF. In DNA form, the CDR3 reads TGTGCCACATCGGAGGCTAACTATGGCTACACCTTC.